This T cell receptor beta chain is drawn from a study of identical twins. General study findings and limits: Sequences that were beta out-of-frame showed weaker excess twin sharing. With monozygotic twins, out-of-frame TCR alpha sharing exceeded what models estimated.

Template switching created a universal primer site, and the cDNA included unique molecular identifiers. MiXCR was run by TCRdb on the 5' RACE reads, yielding one entry per CDR3 protein. This sample yields about 690,000 distinct CDR3 sequences, of which around 6.1% are seen a single time; approximately 2% belongs to the top ten. This clonotype has only a few counts. Its matching antigen is unknown. Among all donors, each was a healthy Caucasian. This receptor was taken from a man aged 18 to 29 in good health. The material sequenced was naive T cells sorted from blood.

The CDR3: CASTPDASTDTQYF. CDR3 bases: TGTGCCAGCACCCCGGATGCGAGCACAGATACGCAGTATTTT. The chain uses TRBV6-2 or TRBV6-3 and TRBJ2-3; D call uncertain. V was cut by 7 bases and J by 0 bases, with 11 bases left in between. Germline V gene sequence: CDR1 MNHEY, CDR2 SVGEGT. This CDR3 contains 14 residues.